This record looks at one TCR beta chain sequence and its context. No antigen is known for it. Base qualities are not recorded, but no much larger clone differs from it by a single base. Library construction relied on PCR. Instrument used: Illumina HiSeq 2500. To reduce PCR and sequencing biases, unique molecular identifiers were built into the TCR beta cDNA libraries. Roughly 0.5 million cDNA molecules were obtained per 1 to 10 million input T cells, so each molecule approximated one T cell. Patient libraries were prepared and sequenced with the same protocol used for the earlier healthy control dataset. Samples belonging to the same batch were prepared together, multiplexed and sequenced on a shared HiSeq lane. Per the source publication's procedure: Raw barcoded reads were processed with MIGEC, and single-read molecular identifier groups were discarded before consensus assembly and CDR3 extraction. Clonotype tables were post-analysed with VDJtools, normalizing diversity by down-sampling all datasets to the smallest sample size. In repertoire overlap clustering, CDR3 amino acid sequences, but not nucleotide sequences, were matched to correct batch-related cross-sample contamination. Clones were called with MiXCR by TCRdb after fastp trimmed the public reads at Q25, and only in-frame beta chains were retained. Identical CDR3 proteins give one entry, which carries the most common genes and DNA. The V and J calls and clone size come from TCRdb's table, not from the authors' own analysis. The table for this sample lists fewer than 900,000 distinct CDR3 sequences; about 45% of them were counted only once. The top ten constitute roughly 4.5% of the sample.

The source of the sample is a study of post-analysis software for immune sequencing data (dated by TCRdb to between 2014 and 2017). Notes on the research overall: Recorded disease courses included relapsing-remitting, secondary progressive and progressive-relapsing multiple sclerosis, with some patients lacking subtype annotation. The patient repertoires were compared against some twelve previously published healthy control repertoires obtained from donors aged 6 to 25 years. A subset of samples was prepared in parallel using single-end sample barcoding, then pooled and co-amplified after Illumina adapter ligation.

TCR beta repertoires were profiled from peripheral blood of 13 young patients with multiple sclerosis to demonstrate the VDJtools post-analysis software. The multiple sclerosis patients were children and adolescents between about 6 and 16 years of age. The CDR3 numbers 14 residues from cysteine through phenylalanine. Solely the CDR3 DNA is kept, with 42 bases framed from the first base. CDR1 and CDR2 (MNHEY, SVGEGT) derive from the germline V gene. Trimming takes 5 bases from V and 6 bases from J, and the germline ends sit 16 bases apart. What the study reported, not specific to this receptor: Compared with controls, multiple sclerosis patients had significantly lower normalized Chao1 diversity, a finding suggesting substantial peripheral T-cell clonal expansion. The multiple sclerosis patient group was slightly younger than the control group. Direct clustering with F measure showed strong co-clustering of samples prepared in the same batch, prompting a batch-effect correction. Significantly higher frequencies in patients than in controls were found for about five TRBV segments, including TRBV5-6, TRBV5-1 and TRBV20-1.

Specimen: blood. The V and J genes are TRBV6-2 or TRBV6-3 and TRBJ1-1; D gene: possibly TRBD1, on 5 matching bases. The origin of this receptor is a girl aged 10 to 17 with multiple sclerosis. Read as DNA, the sequence is TGTGCCAGCAGTGGGAGGCGGGGGAGAGCTGAAGCTTTCTTT. Its translation is CASSGRRGRAEAFF.